Following are 22 T cell receptor beta chains from one sample sequenced in a study of cytomegalovirus exposure and HLA in healthy donors. PCR was performed using 60 Vbeta and 13 Jbeta primers. TCRdb keeps only in-frame clones here, not all; method: immunoSEQ multiplex PCR. The sample lists 200,000 or so clones, about four fifths occurring once. Sequences were obtained from PBMCs. The receptors here all came from a boy aged 2 to 9 in good health and CMV-seronegative.

The genes are TRBV2 and TRBJ1-1, with D hard to call. V lost 3 bases, J lost 11 bases, and 22 bases lay in between. CDR3 length equals 15 residues. The V gene's germline CDR1 is SNHLY and CDR2 FYNNEI. In nucleotides, the CDR3 is TGTGCCAGCAGTGAGATTGAGGGCGGCCGAACGGAGGCTTTCTTT. Its translation: CASSEIEGGRTEAFF. The full variable domain, rest sourced from reference TRBV2 and TRBJ1-1, is EPEVTQTPSHQVTQMGQEVILRCVPISNHLYFYWYRQILGQKVEFLVSFYNNEISEKSEIFDDQFSVERPDGSNFTLKIRSTKLEDSAMYFCASSEIEGGRTEAFFGQGTRLTVV.

The rearrangement joins TRBV4-2 to TRBJ2-3, with D perhaps TRBD2 (6 bases). The CDR3 is 16 amino acids. CDR1 is LGHNA, CDR2 YNFKEQ, per germline. Trimming shortened V by 1 base and J by 3 bases, and 14 bases separated the two germline ends. The CDR3 region has the DNA TGTGCCAGCAGCCAAGGACCGGGAGCCCGTACAGATACGCAGTATTTT. Translated, it gives CASSQGPGARTDTQYF.

In its sample, this clone was seen a few times. Distinct nucleotide sequences in the sample also encode this CDR3. The chain couples TRBV27 to TRBJ2-6, with 7 bases aligning to TRBD2. This CDR3 contains 15 residues. Unmatched junction bases numbered 2, after V lost 6 bases and J lost 0 bases. Germline V gives CDR1 MNHEY, CDR2 SMNVEV (reference sequence). The DNA of the CDR3 is TGTGCCAGCAGGGGGGGGGTCTCTGGGGCCAACGTCCTGACTTTC. Translation: CASRGGVSGANVLTF.

This clone has only a few counts. The CDR3 DNA is TGCAGCGTTGAAGCAGGGGGATTCTATGGCTACACCTTC. Residues: CSVEAGGFYGYTF. The V gene is TRBV29-1, the J gene TRBJ1-2, with TRBD1 identical over 7 bases. The germline CDR1 and CDR2 sequences are SQVTM and ANQGSEA. This CDR3 comprises 13 residues. Losses at the gene ends were 1 base for V and 4 bases for J; bases not matched to a gene: 3.

Points on this clone: The same CDR3 arises from other DNA sequences in this sample as well. This chain joins TRBV5-1 and TRBJ1-1; D is undetermined. CDR1 and CDR2 from the germline V gene are SGHRS and YFSETQ. Trimming cost V 5 bases and J 5 bases, with 19 bases left between them. The CDR3 is 15 residues long. The CDR3 loop is CASSLFGQAGTEAFF. CDR3 coding DNA: TGCGCCAGCAGTTTGTTTGGGCAGGCCGGAACTGAAGCTTTCTTT.

The chain has TRBV4-1 and TRBJ1-5; 8 nucleotides line up with TRBD1. There are 15 residues in the CDR3. Germline V gene data show CDR1 as MGHRA and CDR2 as YSYEKL. The trim removed 3 bases at V and 2 bases at J, leaving 3 bases unmatched. The CDR3 reads CASSQGTGGNQPQHF. The CDR3 region has the DNA TGCGCCAGCAGCCAGGGGACAGGCGGCAATCAGCCCCAGCATTTT.

The chain joins TRBV27 to TRBJ1-3; a possible D gene is TRBD1 (6 bases). V gave up 6 bases and J gave up 4 bases, with 16 bases separating them. Germline values: CDR1 MNHEY, CDR2 SMNVEV (reference sequence). The CDR3 spans 15 residues. CDR3 coding DNA: TGTGCCAGCAGCCTCAGAGGGGGTGGAGGAAACACCATATATTTT. Translation gives CASSLRGGGGNTIYF.

This rearrangement joins TRBV9 to TRBJ1-3, with a tentative D call TRBD1 (5 bases). Germline CDR1 reads SGDLS; CDR2 reads YYNGEE. Trimming cost V 2 bases and J 0 bases, with 9 bases left between them. CDR3 length equals 15 residues. The CDR3 here is CASSVGASSGNTIYF. CDR3 coding DNA: TGTGCCAGCAGCGTTGGGGCCAGCTCTGGAAACACCATATATTTT.

This chain connects TRBV9 to TRBJ2-3; TRBD2 aligns across 10 bases. There are 15 residues in the CDR3. J was trimmed by 4 bases and V by 10 bases; bases with no gene match: 12. Germline CDR1 and CDR2: SGDLS and YYNGEE. The CDR3 DNA follows: TGTGCCTCCGGTCTAGGAGCGGGGGGGCCAGATACGCAGTATTTT. Translated: CASGLGAGGPDTQYF.

This sequence joins TRBV21-1 and TRBJ1-2; the table's D call TRBD1 went unverified against the DNA. TRBV21-1 is deemed a pseudogene. The CDR3 extends over 18 amino acids. The DNA of the CDR3 is TGTGCCAGCAGCCACGGAGGGTCCCGACAGGGGGCGCGGGATGGCTACACCTTC. Translation: CASSHGGSRQGARDGYTF.

The chain has TRBV5-1 and TRBJ2-7, with 7 bases identical to TRBD1. The trim removed 5 bases at V and 2 bases at J, leaving 10 bases unmatched. The CDR3 spans 15 residues. From germline, CDR1 is SGHRS and CDR2 YFSETQ. The CDR3 sequence is CASSLRQGSTYEQYF. DNA for the CDR3: TGCGCCAGCAGTCTCCGACAGGGATCGACCTACGAGCAGTACTTC.

Here the CDR3 DNA reads TGTGCCAGCAGTGAAAAAACAGGGAAGAGCACTGAAGCTTTCTTT. It encodes CASSEKTGKSTEAFF. This chain joins TRBV6-1 and TRBJ1-1; D is perhaps TRBD1 (6 bases). The CDR3 is 15 residues long. Per the germline V gene, CDR1 is MNHNS and CDR2 is SASEGT. Trimming pared 2 bases from V and 4 bases from J, leaving 14 bases between.

V usage is TRBV29-1 and J usage is TRBJ1-2; 9 bases align to TRBD1. J was trimmed by 2 bases and V by 4 bases; bases with no gene match: 5. CDR3 length: 14 amino acids. The germline gives CDR1 SQVTM, CDR2 ANQGSEA. CDR3 sequence (DNA): TGCAGCGTTGGTTCGGACAGGGGAAACTATGGCTACACCTTC. It is translated as CSVGSDRGNYGYTF.

This rearrangement joins TRBV7-2 to TRBJ1-5, with D unresolved. The CDR3 has 13 residues. Germline-derived CDR1 and CDR2 are SGHTA and FQGNSA. The V gene lost 1 base and the J gene lost 7 bases, with 8 bases spanning the gap. The CDR3 spells CASSLGDTQPQHF. The CDR3 DNA sequence: TGTGCCAGCAGCTTAGGCGATACCCAGCCCCAGCATTTT.

V usage is TRBV7-2 and J usage is TRBJ2-5, with D perhaps matching TRBD2 (7 bases). The CDR3 has 16 residues. V was shortened by 2 bases and J by 4 bases, with 17 bases between the two germline ends. Germline CDR1 is SGHTA and CDR2 is FQGNSA. CDR3 residues: CASSLLRRGRGETQYF. In DNA form, the CDR3 reads TGTGCCAGCAGCTTATTGAGGCGGGGGCGGGGAGAGACCCAGTACTTC.

The rearrangement joins TRBV28 to TRBJ1-5; 7 positions agree with TRBD1. The CDR3 contains 14 residues. The J segment lost 0 bases and the V segment lost 6 bases, leaving 2 bases of the junction unmatched. CDR1 is MDHEN, CDR2 SYDVKM, per germline. CDR3 sequence: CASRTGISNQPQHF. The DNA for the CDR3 is TGTGCCAGCAGGACAGGGATTAGCAATCAGCCCCAGCATTTT. The full variable domain, completed using reference TRBV28 and TRBJ1-5, is DVKVTQSSRYLVKRTGEKVFLECVQDMDHENMFWYRQDPGLGLRLIYFSYDVKMKEKGDIPEGYSVSREKKERFSLILESASTNQTSMYLCASRTGISNQPQHFGDGTRLSIL.

The V call is TRBV6-1, the J call TRBJ1-1; D ambiguous. This CDR3 region has 14 residues. Trimming cost V 3 bases and J 4 bases, with 12 bases left between them. Germline CDR1 is MNHNS and CDR2 is SASEGT. The CDR3 DNA is TGTGCCAGCAGTGAGTGGGGAGTCGGCACTGAAGCTTTCTTT. Protein sequence: CASSEWGVGTEAFF.

This rearrangement joins TRBV6-5 to TRBJ1-1; 7 bases fit TRBD1. The germline V gene has CDR1 MNHEY and CDR2 SVGAGI. The CDR3 totals 15 residues. The V and J ends lost 2 bases and 0 bases, in that order; junction bases with no gene match: 3. CDR3 coding DNA: TGTGCCAGCAGTTACCGGACAGGCGTGAACACTGAAGCTTTCTTT. Residues: CASSYRTGVNTEAFF.

The chain uses TRBV11-2 and TRBJ2-1; TRBD1 is a possible D gene (6 bases). Looked up from germline, CDR1 is SGHAT and CDR2 is FQNNGV. The CDR3 totals 17 residues. Trimming pared 3 bases from V and 4 bases from J, leaving 19 bases between. In DNA form, the CDR3 reads TGTGCCAGCAGCTTGAGGAAAGCAGGGGTAACTTACAATGAGCAGTTCTTC. Translating it yields CASSLRKAGVTYNEQFF.

The rearrangement links TRBV7-2 to TRBJ2-3; D remains unclear. The V gene's germline CDR1 is SGHTA and CDR2 FQGNSA. V lost 5 bases, J lost 6 bases, and 12 bases lay in between. CDR3 length equals 13 residues. CDR3 protein: CASSGRIPDTQYF. CDR3 DNA: TGTGCCAGCAGCGGGCGAATTCCCGATACGCAGTATTTT. The entire variable domain, with the rest obtained from reference TRBV7-2 and TRBJ2-3, is as follows: GAGVSQSPSNKVTEKGKDVELRCDPISGHTALYWYRQSLGQGLEFLIYFQGNSAPDKSGLPSDRFSAERTGGSVSTLTIQRTQQEDSAVYLCASSGRIPDTQYFGPGTRLTVL.

This chain uses TRBV7-3 with TRBJ2-5; TRBD2 aligns across 12 bases. Germline V gives CDR1 SGHTA, CDR2 FQGTGA. Trimming cost V 5 bases and J 7 bases; bases outside gene matches: 17. The CDR3 contains 18 residues. CDR3 sequence reads: CASSPWASGGAGFGTQYF. The CDR3 DNA follows: TGTGCCAGCAGCCCCTGGGCTAGCGGGGGGGCTGGGTTTGGGACCCAGTACTTC.

The rearrangement joins TRBV5-8 to TRBJ1-4; 7 bases agree with TRBD1. The CDR3 extends over 15 amino acids. V trimming: 1 base; J trimming: 5 bases; junction bases outside the gene matches: 5. In germline, CDR1 is SGHTS, CDR2 YDEGEE. CDR3 amino acids: CASSLRTGLNEKLFF. The CDR3 DNA reads as TGTGCCAGCAGCTTGCGGACAGGACTAAATGAAAAACTGTTTTTT.